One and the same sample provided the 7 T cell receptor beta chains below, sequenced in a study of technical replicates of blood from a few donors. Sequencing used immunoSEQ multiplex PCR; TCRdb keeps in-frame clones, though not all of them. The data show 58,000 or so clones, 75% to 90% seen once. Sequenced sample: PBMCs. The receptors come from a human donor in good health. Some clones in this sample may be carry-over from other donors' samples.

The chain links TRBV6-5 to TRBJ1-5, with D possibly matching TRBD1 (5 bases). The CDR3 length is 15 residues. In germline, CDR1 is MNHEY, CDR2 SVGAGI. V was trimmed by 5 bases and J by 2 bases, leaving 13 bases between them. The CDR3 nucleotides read TGTGCCAGCAGTACAATGGGGGGGGGCAATCAGCCCCAGCATTTT. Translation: CASSTMGGGNQPQHF.

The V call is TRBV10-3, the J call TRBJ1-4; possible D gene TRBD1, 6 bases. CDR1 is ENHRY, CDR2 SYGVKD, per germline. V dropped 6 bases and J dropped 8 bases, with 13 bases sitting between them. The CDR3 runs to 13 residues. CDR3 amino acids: CAIRGGLGEKLFF. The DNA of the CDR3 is TGTGCCATCAGGGGGGGGCTTGGAGAAAAACTGTTTTTT.

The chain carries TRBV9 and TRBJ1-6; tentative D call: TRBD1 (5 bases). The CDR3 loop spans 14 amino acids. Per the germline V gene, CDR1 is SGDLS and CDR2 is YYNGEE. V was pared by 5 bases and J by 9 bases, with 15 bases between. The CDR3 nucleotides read TGTGCCAGCAGGGGTGAAGGGGTGGGTTCACCCCTCCACTTT. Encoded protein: CASRGEGVGSPLHF.

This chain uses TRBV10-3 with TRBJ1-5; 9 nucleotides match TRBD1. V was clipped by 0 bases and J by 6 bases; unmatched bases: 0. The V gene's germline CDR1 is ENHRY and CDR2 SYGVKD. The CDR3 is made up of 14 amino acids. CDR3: CAISESTGGQPQHF. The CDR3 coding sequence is TGTGCCATCAGTGAGTCGACAGGGGGTCAGCCCCAGCATTTT.

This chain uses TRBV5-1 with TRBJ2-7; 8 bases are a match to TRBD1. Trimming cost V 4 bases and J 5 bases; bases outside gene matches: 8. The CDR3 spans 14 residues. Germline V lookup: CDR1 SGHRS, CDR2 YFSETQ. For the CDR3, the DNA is TGCGCCAGCAGCCACGCGGGACAGGATGACGAGCAGTACTTC. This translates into CASSHAGQDDEQYF. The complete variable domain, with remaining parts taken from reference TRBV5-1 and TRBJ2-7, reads KAGVTQTPRYLIKTRGQQVTLSCSPISGHRSVSWYQQTPGQGLQFLFEYFSETQRNKGNFPGRFSGRQFSNSRSEMNVSTLELGDSALYLCASSHAGQDDEQYFGPGTRLTVT.

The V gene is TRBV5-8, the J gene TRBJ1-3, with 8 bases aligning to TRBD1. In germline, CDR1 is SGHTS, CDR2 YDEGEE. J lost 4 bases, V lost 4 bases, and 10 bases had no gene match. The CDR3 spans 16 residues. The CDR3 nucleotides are TGTGCCAGCAGCCTGGGAGGGACAGGCGCAGGAAACACCATATATTTT. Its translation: CASSLGGTGAGNTIYF.

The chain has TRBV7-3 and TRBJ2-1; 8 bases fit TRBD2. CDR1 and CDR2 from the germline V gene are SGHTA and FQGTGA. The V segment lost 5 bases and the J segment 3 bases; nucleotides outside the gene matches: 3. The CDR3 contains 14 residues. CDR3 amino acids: CASSTGGGYNEQFF. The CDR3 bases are TGTGCCAGCAGCACCGGGGGGGGCTACAATGAGCAGTTCTTC.